Listed below are T cell receptor beta chains from one sample, sequenced in a study of cytomegalovirus exposure and HLA in healthy donors. Produced via immunoSEQ multiplex PCR; TCRdb's table is partial and in-frame only. The profile shows about 98,000 clones, around 80% of them singletons. Sequencing used PBMCs. These receptors were collected from a man aged 35 to 55 in good health and CMV-seronegative. Each CDR3 is given with its conserved first and last residue. A D gene is named only where the DNA matches it firmly. The listing skips clone size in some rows; elsewhere it reads once, few, many or a size class.

TRBV2,TRBD1,TRBJ1-2,NA,TGTGCCAGCAAACGCCAAACAGGGGGCCCCTATGGCTACACCTTC,CASKRQTGGPYGYTF
TRBV19,TRBD1,TRBJ1-1,NA,TGTGCCAGTACCACGACAGGGGGGGGGAACACTGAAGCTTTCTTT,CASTTTGGGNTEAFF
TRBV28,TRBD1,TRBJ2-2,NA,TGTGCCAGCAGTTCGGGGACAGGGGACACCGGGGAGCTGTTTTTT,CASSSGTGDTGELFF
TRBV5-1,NA,TRBJ1-1,NA,TGCGCCAGCAGCTTGGTTGGGGGCGAAGCTTTCTTT,CASSLVGGEAFF
TRBV6-1,NA,TRBJ1-5,NA,TGTGCCAGCAGTGAAGCGACGAGGACCCTGGGCGGGTTCCAGCCCCAGCATTTT,CASSEATRTLGGFQPQHF
TRBV19,TRBD1,TRBJ1-5,NA,TGTGCCAGTAACAGGGGCCGTACTTCAAATCAGCCCCAGCATTTT,CASNRGRTSNQPQHF
TRBV27,TRBD2,TRBJ2-5,NA,TGTGCCAGCAGTTTATACGGGGGGACCCAAGAGACCCAGTACTTC,CASSLYGGTQETQYF
TRBV2,NA,TRBJ2-4,NA,TGTGCCAGCCGTAGCAGAGGGTCTGGCGAGAACATTCAGTACTTC,CASRSRGSGENIQYF
TRBV5-1,TRBD1,TRBJ1-1,NA,TGCGCCAGCAGCCCTCCGGGACAGACAGTGAACACTGAAGCTTTCTTT,CASSPPGQTVNTEAFF
TRBV18,NA,TRBJ1-6,NA,TGTGCCAGCTCACCTAAGAGTAGCTCCTATAATTCACCCCTCCACTTT,CASSPKSSSYNSPLHF
TRBV5-6,NA,TRBJ1-5,NA,TGTGCCAGCAGTCTGGGGGGGGGAAGCAATCAGCCCCAGCATTTT,CASSLGGGSNQPQHF
TRBV5-1,NA,TRBJ2-7,NA,TGCGCCAGCAGCTTGCGGGGGAGTACACTGACAAACTACGAGCAGTACTTC,CASSLRGSTLTNYEQYF
TRBV18,NA,TRBJ2-3,NA,TGTGCCAGCTCACCGACAGAGGATACGCAGTATTTT,CASSPTEDTQYF
TRBV14,NA,TRBJ1-1,NA,TGTGCCAGCAGCCAAGGCGTACACACTGAAGCTTTCTTT,CASSQGVHTEAFF
TRBV29-1,TRBD1,TRBJ1-2,once,TGCAGCGTTAAAGGACAGGGGGCGTTCTCTAGCTACACCTTC,CSVKGQGAFSSYTF
TRBV19,TRBD1,TRBJ2-3,NA,TGTGCCAGTAGTAGACCCGGGCGACAGGGGCCCCTTAGCACAGATACGCAGTATTTT,CASSRPGRQGPLSTDTQYF
TRBV11-2,NA,TRBJ1-1,NA,TGTGCCAGCAGCTTAGATGACCCGAGGGCTTTCTTT,CASSLDDPRAFF
TRBV5-6,NA,TRBJ1-3,NA,TGTGCCAGCAGCACACCAGGCAGCTCTGGAAACACCATATATTTT,CASSTPGSSGNTIYF
TRBV7-2,TRBD2,TRBJ2-3,NA,TGTGCCAGCAGCTTAGTTGCGGGGGGAGGTGGGCCCTACACAGATACGCAGTATTTT,CASSLVAGGGGPYTDTQYF
TRBV18,TRBD1,TRBJ1-2,NA,TGTGCCAGCTCACCCGAAACAGGGGCCTATGGCTACACCTTC,CASSPETGAYGYTF
TRBV6-6,NA,TRBJ1-1,NA,TGTGCCAGCAGTTTCCAGACATCAGAAGCTTTCTTT,CASSFQTSEAFF
TRBV5-1,NA,TRBJ2-3,NA,TGCGCCAGCAGCACAAGACAGCGAGAACGCACAGATACGCAGTATTTT,CASSTRQRERTDTQYF
TRBV5-4,TRBD2,TRBJ2-1,once,TGTGCCAGCATCCAGGGGTCGGGAGCGGGGGGGCTGTACAATGAGCAGTTCTTC,CASIQGSGAGGLYNEQFF
TRBV7-9,NA,TRBJ2-7,NA,TGTGCCAGCAGCAGGTCAGGCTACGAGCAGTACTTC,CASSRSGYEQYF
TRBV29-1,TRBD1,TRBJ1-6,once,TGCAGCGTTGTATCATACAGGGGGTTTCCTAATTCACCCCTCCACTTT,CSVVSYRGFPNSPLHF
TRBV4-1,NA,TRBJ1-4,once,TGCGCCAGCAGCCAAGACCCAGGGTTGCTGTTTTTT,CASSQDPGLLFF